This T cell receptor beta chain derives from a study of PD-1 blockade in classical Hodgkin lymphoma. From germline, CDR1 is SNHLY and CDR2 FYNNEI. Trimming pared 6 bases from V and 0 bases from J, leaving 15 bases between. The CDR3 runs to 15 residues. On this clone: Its antigen is unidentified.

Every single patient, without exception, relapsed after autologous stem cell transplantation, and brentuximab vedotin exposure varied. Whole-study findings and limits: Partial responders and progressors had significantly lower baseline TCR diversity. Compared with baseline, CD4+ but not CD8+ TCR diversity had risen significantly by C4D1. Before treatment, TCR diversity in newly diagnosed patients was reportedly lower than in healthy donors.

Here immunoSEQ multiplex PCR was the method, and the copy in TCRdb shows in-frame clones only, minus some. The sample has 5,000 or so clones; roughly 61% are singletons. The clonotype comes from a human donor with classical Hodgkin lymphoma. This chain connects TRBV2 to TRBJ2-7; TRBD1 is a possible D gene (5 bases). Here the sequenced sample was peripheral blood mononuclear cells (PBMCs), taken at baseline. The CDR3 nucleotides read TGTGCCAGCAGCCCCGACAGAATAACCTCCTACGAGCAGTACTTC. This codes for CASSPDRITSYEQYF.